Shown below are 10 T cell receptor beta chains from a single sample sequenced in a study of neoadjuvant anti-PD-1 for oral cavity cancer. Method: immunoSEQ multiplex PCR; TCRdb's copy keeps in-frame clones and lacks some. The table records tens of thousands of clones, 70% to 90% of them present only once. Time point noted: after neoadjuvant nivolumab, at surgical resection. The source material was PBMCs, sampled after nivolumab (anti-PD-1) treatment. The receptors stem from a person aged 40-85 years with oral cavity squamous cell carcinoma.

This clone was seen more than once but under ten times. This rearrangement joins TRBV7-6 to TRBJ2-1; perhaps TRBD2 as D (7 bases). Trimming shortened V by 5 bases and J by 12 bases, and 20 bases separated the two germline ends. This CDR3 is 14 amino acids long. Germline V gene lookup returns CDR1 SGHVS and CDR2 FNYEAQ. This chain's CDR3 is CASSPEGEGGRQFF. DNA for the CDR3: TGTGCCAGCAGCCCTGAGGGGGAGGGAGGTCGGCAGTTCTTC. Looking up the rest from reference TRBV7-6 and TRBJ2-1 gives the full variable domain: GAGVSQSPRYKVTKRGQDVALRCDPISGHVSLYWYRQALGQGPEFLTYFNYEAQQDKSGLPNDRFSAERPEGSISTLTIQRTEQRDSAMYRCASSPEGEGGRQFFGPGTRLTVL.

V usage is TRBV9 and J usage is TRBJ1-2; 7 nucleotides agree with TRBD1. The V gene end was trimmed by 4 bases and the J gene end by 5 bases; junction bases not matched to a gene: 11. Germline CDR1 reads SGDLS; CDR2 reads YYNGEE. The CDR3 is 15 amino acids. CDR3 in DNA: TGTGCCAGCAGCCCTGGGGGAGGGACAGCGTATGGCTACACCTTC. This encodes CASSPGGGTAYGYTF. The variable domain in full, with the rest retrieved from reference TRBV9 and TRBJ1-2, is DSGVTQTPKHLITATGQRVTLRCSPRSGDLSVYWYQQSLDQGLQFLIQYYNGEERAKGNILERFSAQQFPDLHSELNLSSLELGDSALYFCASSPGGGTAYGYTFGSGTRLTVV.

The chain has TRBV19 and TRBJ2-2; 10 bases match TRBD2. Germline CDR1 and CDR2: LNHDA and SQIVND (reference sequence). The CDR3 spans 15 residues. Germline trimming cut 4 bases from V and 5 bases from J; bases unmatched to any gene: 4. For the CDR3, the DNA is TGTGCCAGTAGTACGCTAGCGGGAGCTACCGGGGAGCTGTTTTTT. Amino acids: CASSTLAGATGELFF.

V gene TRBV11-2 combines with J gene TRBJ2-3; the D gene is possibly TRBD1 (5 bases). Between the trimmed V and J ends, which lost 5 bases and 4 bases, there was a span of 16 bases. The CDR3 runs to 15 residues. From germline, CDR1 is SGHAT and CDR2 FQNNGV. Here the CDR3 DNA reads TGTGCCAGCAGCAACAGGAGAGTGTATTCAGATACGCAGTATTTT. Its translation: CASSNRRVYSDTQYF.

The CDR3 loop reads CSARERNEQFF. The CDR3 DNA reads as TGCAGTGCTAGAGAACGAAATGAGCAGTTCTTC. The rearrangement joins TRBV20-1 to TRBJ2-1; D uncertain. Germline V lookup: CDR1 DFQATT, CDR2 SNEGSKA (reference sequence). Trimming pared 0 bases from V and 7 bases from J, leaving 4 bases between. The CDR3 spans 11 residues.

This clone appeared once. This chain's CDR3 is CASSYSALTGELFF. Written as DNA, the CDR3 is TGTGCCAGCAGTTACAGTGCACTCACCGGGGAGCTGTTTTTT. The rearrangement uses TRBV6-5 and TRBJ2-2, with D unresolved. Trimming pared 2 bases from V and 4 bases from J, leaving 8 bases between. Germline CDR1 and CDR2: MNHEY and SVGAGI. This CDR3 is built from 14 residues.

The rearrangement joins TRBV4-2 to TRBJ1-2; tentative D call: TRBD1 (6 bases). Germline V gene sequence: CDR1 LGHNA, CDR2 YNFKEQ. This CDR3 is built from 18 residues. V dropped 4 bases and J dropped 4 bases, with 25 bases sitting between them. The CDR3 DNA sequence: TGTGCCAGCAGCCCTCAAGGGGGGGACGTAGGTTCCCGCTATGGCTACACCTTC. It translates to CASSPQGGDVGSRYGYTF.

The J gene is TRBJ2-7, the V gene TRBV2; 7 bases are a match to TRBD2. V lost 1 base, J lost 1 base, and 4 bases stayed unmatched. The CDR3 loop spans 15 amino acids. Germline-derived CDR1 and CDR2 are SNHLY and FYNNEI. The CDR3 loop reads CASSEEAGRSYEQYF. The CDR3 nucleotides read TGTGCCAGCAGTGAAGAAGCGGGGCGTTCCTACGAGCAGTACTTC.

The rearrangement uses TRBV7-9 and TRBJ2-3; no reliable D call. The CDR3 loop spans 14 amino acids. V was pared by 5 bases and J by 3 bases, with 12 bases between. The germline gives CDR1 SEHNR, CDR2 FQNEAQ (reference sequence). The CDR3 loop is CASSPERFTDTQYF. The DNA for the CDR3 is TGTGCCAGCAGCCCCGAAAGGTTTACAGATACGCAGTATTTT.

The chain links TRBV2 to TRBJ2-4; D remains unclear. Germline lookup yields CDR1 SNHLY and CDR2 FYNNEI. The ends were cut back, 6 bases at V and 0 bases at J, with 9 bases in the middle. The CDR3 has 14 residues. The CDR3 DNA sequence: TGTGCCAGCAGCGCCCAGCGAGCCAAAAACATTCAGTACTTC. It translates to CASSAQRAKNIQYF.